These 2 T cell receptor beta chains originate from one sample sequenced in a study of T-cell reconstitution after alpha-beta-depleted transplantation in children (dated by TCRdb to about 2016). Library prep was done by PCR. The instrument was an Illumina HiSeq 2500. To normalize quantification of the TCRbeta repertoire, the TCR libraries were built with molecular barcoding that relied on unique molecular identifiers. Starting from the raw public reads, TCRdb applied fastp trimming at Q25, assembled clones with MiXCR and retained in-frame beta chains. Each CDR3 protein appears once, grouped with its most common genes and DNA. This sample comprises 200,000 to 250,000 distinct CDR3 sequences, 9.7% of them detected only once. The ten largest clones add up to over 4.5% of the sample. Sample: PBMCs from the stem cell graft donor, taken from the stem cell graft. These receptors were collected from a human donor who donated a stem cell graft to a child with SCID.

The table lists this clonotype with many counts. This chain links TRBV7-9 with TRBJ2-2; 9 bases fit TRBD2. CDR3 length: 14 amino acids. V lost 5 bases to trimming and J lost 6 bases; unmatched junction nucleotides: 4. Germline CDR1 reads SEHNR; CDR2 reads FQNEAQ (reference sequence). In DNA form, the CDR3 reads TGTGCCAGCAGCAGGGGACTAGCTGCCGGGGAGCTGTTTTTT. As protein: CASSRGLAAGELFF.

Many counts were recorded for this clonotype. The genes are TRBV7-9 and TRBJ1-2, with TRBD1 matching 7 bases. Losses at the gene ends were 5 bases for V and 7 bases for J; bases not matched to a gene: 16. Germline CDR1 and CDR2: SEHNR and FQNEAQ (reference sequence). The CDR3 has 16 amino acids. This chain's CDR3 is CASSTRTGLSIGGYTF. CDR3 nucleotide sequence: TGTGCCAGCAGCACCAGGACAGGTTTGAGTATAGGTGGCTACACCTTC.